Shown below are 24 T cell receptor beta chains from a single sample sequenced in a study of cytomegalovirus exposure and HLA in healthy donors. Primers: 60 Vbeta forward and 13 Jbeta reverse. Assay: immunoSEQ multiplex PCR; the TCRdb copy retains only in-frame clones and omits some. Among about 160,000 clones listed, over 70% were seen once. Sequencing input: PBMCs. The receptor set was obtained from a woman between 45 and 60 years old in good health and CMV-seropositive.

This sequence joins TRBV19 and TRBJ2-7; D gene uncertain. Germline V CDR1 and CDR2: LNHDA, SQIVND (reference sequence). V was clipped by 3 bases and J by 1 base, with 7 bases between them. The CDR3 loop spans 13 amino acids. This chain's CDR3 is CASSIGRSYEQYF. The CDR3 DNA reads TGTGCCAGTAGTATCGGTCGATCCTACGAGCAGTACTTC. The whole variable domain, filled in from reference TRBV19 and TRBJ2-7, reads DGGITQSPKYLFRKEGQNVTLSCEQNLNHDAMYWYRQDPGQGLRLIYYSQIVNDFQKGDIAEGYSVSREKKESFPLTVTSAQKNPTAFYLCASSIGRSYEQYFGPGTRLTVT.

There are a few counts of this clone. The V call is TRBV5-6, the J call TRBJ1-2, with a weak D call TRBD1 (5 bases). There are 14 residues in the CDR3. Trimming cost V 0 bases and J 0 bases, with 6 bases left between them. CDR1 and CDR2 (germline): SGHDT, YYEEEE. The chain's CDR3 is CASSLGQSNYGYTF. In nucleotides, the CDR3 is TGTGCCAGCAGCTTGGGACAGTCTAACTATGGCTACACCTTC.

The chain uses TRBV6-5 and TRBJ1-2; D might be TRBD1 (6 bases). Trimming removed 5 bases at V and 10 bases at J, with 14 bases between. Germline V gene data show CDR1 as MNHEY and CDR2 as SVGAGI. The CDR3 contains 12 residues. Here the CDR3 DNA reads TGTGCCAGCAGTCGACAGGACCGCAACTACACCTTC. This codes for CASSRQDRNYTF.

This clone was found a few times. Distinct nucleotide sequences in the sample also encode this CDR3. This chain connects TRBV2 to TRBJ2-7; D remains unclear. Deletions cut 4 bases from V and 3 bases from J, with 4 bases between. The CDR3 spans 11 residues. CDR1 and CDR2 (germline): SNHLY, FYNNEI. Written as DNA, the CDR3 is TGTGCCAGCAGTGTCCTCTACGAGCAGTACTTC. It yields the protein CASSVLYEQYF.

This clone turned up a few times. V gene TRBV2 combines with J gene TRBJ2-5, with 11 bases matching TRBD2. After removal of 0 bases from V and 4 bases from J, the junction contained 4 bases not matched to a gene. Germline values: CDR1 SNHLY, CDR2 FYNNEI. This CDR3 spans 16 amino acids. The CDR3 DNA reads TGTGCCAGCAGTGAAGCGAGTAGCGGGGGGGGAGAGACCCAGTACTTC. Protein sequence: CASSEASSGGGETQYF.

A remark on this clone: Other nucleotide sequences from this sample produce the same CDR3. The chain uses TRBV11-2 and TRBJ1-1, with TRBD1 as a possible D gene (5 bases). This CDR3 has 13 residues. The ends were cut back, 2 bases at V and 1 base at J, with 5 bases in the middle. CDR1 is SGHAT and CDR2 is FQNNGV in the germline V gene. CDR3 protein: CASSLRGNTEAFF. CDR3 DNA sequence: TGTGCCAGCAGCTTAAGGGGGAACACTGAAGCTTTCTTT.

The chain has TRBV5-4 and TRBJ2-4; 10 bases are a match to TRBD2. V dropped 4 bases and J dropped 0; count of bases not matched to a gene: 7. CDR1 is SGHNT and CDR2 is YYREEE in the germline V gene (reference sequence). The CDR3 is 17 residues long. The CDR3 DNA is TGTGCCAGCAGCGACACCGGACTAGCGGTAGCCAAAAACATTCAGTACTTC. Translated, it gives CASSDTGLAVAKNIQYF.

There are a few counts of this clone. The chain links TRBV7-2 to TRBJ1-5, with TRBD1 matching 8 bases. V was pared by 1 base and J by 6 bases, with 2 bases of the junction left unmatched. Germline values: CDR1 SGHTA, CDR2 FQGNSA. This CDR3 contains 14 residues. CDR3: CASSLEQGVQPQHF. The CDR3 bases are TGTGCCAGCAGCTTAGAACAGGGGGTTCAGCCCCAGCATTTT.

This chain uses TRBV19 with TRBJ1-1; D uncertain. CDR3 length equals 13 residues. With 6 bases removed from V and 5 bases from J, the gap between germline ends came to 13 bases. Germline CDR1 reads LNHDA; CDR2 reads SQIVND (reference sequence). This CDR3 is CASRLSLRTEAFF. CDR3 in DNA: TGTGCCAGTAGACTTAGTCTGAGGACTGAAGCTTTCTTT.

CDR3 coding DNA: TGCGCCAGCTTTGCAGCGGGGGTAGGGAGTGAGACCCAGTACTTC. This sequence encodes CASFAAGVGSETQYF. The chain recombines TRBV5-1 with TRBJ2-5; 8 bases align to TRBD2. There are 15 residues in the CDR3. Germline loops: CDR1 SGHRS, CDR2 YFSETQ. V was pared by 7 bases and J by 5 bases, with 13 bases of the junction left unmatched.

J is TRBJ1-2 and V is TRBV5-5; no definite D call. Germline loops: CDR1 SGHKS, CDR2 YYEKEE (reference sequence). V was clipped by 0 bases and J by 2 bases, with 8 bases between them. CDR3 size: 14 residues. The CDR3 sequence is CASSLDDGNYGYTF. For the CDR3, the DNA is TGTGCCAGCAGCTTGGACGACGGGAACTATGGCTACACCTTC.

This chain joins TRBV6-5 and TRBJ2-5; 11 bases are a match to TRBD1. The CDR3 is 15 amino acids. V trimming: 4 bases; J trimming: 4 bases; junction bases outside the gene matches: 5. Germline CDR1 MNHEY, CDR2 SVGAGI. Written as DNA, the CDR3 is TGTGCCAGCAGTTTATTAGGGACAGGGGGAGAGACCCAGTACTTC. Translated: CASSLLGTGGETQYF.

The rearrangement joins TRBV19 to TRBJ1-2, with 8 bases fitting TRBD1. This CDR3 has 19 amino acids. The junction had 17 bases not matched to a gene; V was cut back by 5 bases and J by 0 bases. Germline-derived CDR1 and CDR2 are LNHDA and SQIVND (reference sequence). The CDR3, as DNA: TGTGCCAGTAGTGGCAGCTCAGGACAGGGAAAGGAAGCTAACTATGGCTACACCTTC. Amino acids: CASSGSSGQGKEANYGYTF.

The DNA for the CDR3 is TGTGCCAGTAGTGAGGGTCTAGCGGCGCTCAGCACAGATACGCAGTATTTT. Its protein is CASSEGLAALSTDTQYF. The rearrangement links TRBV19 to TRBJ2-3; 7 bases agree with TRBD2. The CDR3 extends over 17 amino acids. V lost 5 bases, J lost 0 bases, and 11 bases stayed unmatched. Per the germline V gene, CDR1 is LNHDA and CDR2 is SQIVND (reference sequence).

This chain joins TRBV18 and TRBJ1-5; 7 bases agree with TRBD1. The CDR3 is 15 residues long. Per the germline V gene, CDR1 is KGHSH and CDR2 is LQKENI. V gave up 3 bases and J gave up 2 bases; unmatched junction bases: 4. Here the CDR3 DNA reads TGTGCCAGCTCACCTGCGCAGGGGGGCAATCAGCCCCAGCATTTT. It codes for CASSPAQGGNQPQHF.

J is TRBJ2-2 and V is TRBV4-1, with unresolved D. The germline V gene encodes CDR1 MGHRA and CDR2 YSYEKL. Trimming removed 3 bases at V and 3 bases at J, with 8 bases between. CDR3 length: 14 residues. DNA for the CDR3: TGCGCCAGCAGCCATCCGTCTTACACCGGGGAGCTGTTTTTT. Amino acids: CASSHPSYTGELFF.

DNA of the CDR3: TGTGCCAGCAGCTTATTGGCTAGCGGGGAGGGTGAGCAGTTCTTC. Amino acids: CASSLLASGEGEQFF. The chain links TRBV7-8 to TRBJ2-1; 9 nucleotides match TRBD2. This CDR3 has 15 residues. V was pared by 2 bases and J by 9 bases, with 8 bases of the junction left unmatched. Germline CDR1 and CDR2: SGHVS and FQNEAQ.

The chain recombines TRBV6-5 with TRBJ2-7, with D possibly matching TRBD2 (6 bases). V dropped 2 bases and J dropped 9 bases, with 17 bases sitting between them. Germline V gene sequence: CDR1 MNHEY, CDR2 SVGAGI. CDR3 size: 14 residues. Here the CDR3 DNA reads TGTGCCAGCAGTTACCTATCCCCAGGGACTCCGCAGTACTTC. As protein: CASSYLSPGTPQYF.

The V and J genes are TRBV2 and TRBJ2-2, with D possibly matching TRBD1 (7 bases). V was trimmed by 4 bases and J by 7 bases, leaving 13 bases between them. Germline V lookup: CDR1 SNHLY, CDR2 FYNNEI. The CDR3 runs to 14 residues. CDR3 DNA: TGTGCCAGCAGTGTGACAGGGAGGAACGGGGAGCTGTTTTTT. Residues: CASSVTGRNGELFF.

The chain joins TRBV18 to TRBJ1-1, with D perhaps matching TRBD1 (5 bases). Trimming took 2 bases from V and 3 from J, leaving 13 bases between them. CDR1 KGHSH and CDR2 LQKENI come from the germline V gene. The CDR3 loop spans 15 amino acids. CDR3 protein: CASSPVAGKDTEAFF. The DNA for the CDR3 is TGTGCCAGCTCACCAGTTGCAGGGAAGGACACTGAAGCTTTCTTT.

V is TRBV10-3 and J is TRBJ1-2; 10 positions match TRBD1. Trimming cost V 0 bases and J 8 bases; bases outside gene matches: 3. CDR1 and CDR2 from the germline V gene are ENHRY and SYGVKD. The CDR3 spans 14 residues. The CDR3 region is CAISESGTGEGYTF. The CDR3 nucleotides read TGTGCCATCAGTGAGTCCGGGACAGGGGAAGGCTACACCTTC.

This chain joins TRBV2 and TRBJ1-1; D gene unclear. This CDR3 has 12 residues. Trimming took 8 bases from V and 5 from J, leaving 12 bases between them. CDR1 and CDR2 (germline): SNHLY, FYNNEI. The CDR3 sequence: CASQDRYTEAFF. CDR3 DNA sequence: TGTGCCAGCCAGGATCGGTATACTGAAGCTTTCTTT.

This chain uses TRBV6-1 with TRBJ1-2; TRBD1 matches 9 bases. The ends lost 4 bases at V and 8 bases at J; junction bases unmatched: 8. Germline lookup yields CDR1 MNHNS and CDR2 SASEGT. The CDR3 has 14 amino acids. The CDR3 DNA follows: TGTGCCAGCAGTGGACAGGGGGGAGCGAGGGGCTACACCTTC. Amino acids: CASSGQGGARGYTF.

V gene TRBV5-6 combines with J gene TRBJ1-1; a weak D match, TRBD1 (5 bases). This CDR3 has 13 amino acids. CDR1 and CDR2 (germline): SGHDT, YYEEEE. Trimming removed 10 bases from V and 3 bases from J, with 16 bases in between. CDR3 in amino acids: CADHPPRDTEAFF. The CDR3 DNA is TGTGCCGATCACCCGCCCAGGGACACTGAAGCTTTCTTT.